The 5 T cell receptor beta chains presented below share a single source sample, sequenced in a study of CD8 T cells in Susac syndrome (dated by TCRdb to the late 2010s). Libraries were constructed by the immunoSEQ multiplex PCR assay. RNA was extracted using the RNeasy kit, and about 0.45 to 1 ug of the RNA was reverse transcribed with random hexamers. TCRdb redid the processing of the public reads, applying fastp at Q25 and MiXCR, and retained in-frame beta chains. Every CDR3 protein is listed once, alongside the most common genes and DNA of its rows. The sample table records about 94,000 distinct CDR3 sequences; roughly 94% of these occur just once. Clones ranked in the top ten supply about 0.28% of the sample. Sequenced sample: CD4+ T cells from PBMCs. These receptors were taken from a human donor with Susac syndrome.

V and J are TRBV14 and TRBJ2-7, with D possibly being TRBD1 (6 bases). The germline V gene encodes CDR1 SGHDN and CDR2 FVKESK. V lost 1 base and J 4 bases, leaving 17 bases between the germline ends. The CDR3 totals 16 residues. The CDR3 is CASSQAGTRGRYEQYF. The CDR3 DNA follows: TGTGCCAGCAGCCAAGCCGGGACCAGGGGCCGATACGAGCAGTACTTC.

The chain is built from TRBV2 and TRBJ2-5; a weak D match, TRBD1 (6 bases). V was trimmed by 7 bases and J by 5 bases, leaving 11 bases between them. CDR1 and CDR2 (germline): SNHLY, FYNNEI. CDR3 length: 12 residues. For the CDR3, the DNA is TGTGCCAGCATAGGACAGACGGAGACCCAGTACTTC. Translating it yields CASIGQTETQYF. Using reference TRBV2 and TRBJ2-5 for the parts outside the CDR3, the full variable domain is EPEVTQTPSHQVTQMGQEVILRCVPISNHLYFYWYRQILGQKVEFLVSFYNNEISEKSEIFDDQFSVERPDGSNFTLKIRSTKLEDSAMYFCASIGQTETQYFGPGTRLLVL.

V and J are TRBV29-1 and TRBJ2-3, with D perhaps matching TRBD1 (5 bases). CDR1 SQVTM and CDR2 ANQGSEA come from the germline V gene. V shed 3 bases and J shed 5 bases, with 9 bases lying between them. The CDR3 sequence is 12 residues long. The CDR3 bases are TGCAGCGTTGATCAGGGAATAGATACGCAGTATTTT. It specifies CSVDQGIDTQYF.

The CDR3 is CASSESSGTGQSPLHF. CDR3 in DNA: TGCGCCAGCAGTGAGTCGAGTGGGACAGGGCAATCACCCCTCCACTTT. The V call is TRBV10-2, the J call TRBJ1-6; 9 nucleotides align to TRBD1. Germline values: CDR1 WSHSY, CDR2 SAAADI. CDR3 length: 16 residues. V shed 0 bases and J 10 bases; nucleotides not matched to a gene: 7.

The rearrangement joins TRBV20-1 to TRBJ2-4; TRBD1 matches at 8 bases. The CDR3 is made up of 16 amino acids. Germline CDR1 DFQATT, CDR2 SNEGSKA (reference sequence). The trim removed 1 base at V and 6 bases at J, leaving 11 bases unmatched. The CDR3, as DNA: TGCAGTGCTAGAGTAATACAGGGGGAAATAGGAAACATTCAGTACTTC. It is translated as CSARVIQGEIGNIQYF.